The T cell receptor (beta chain) described here comes from a study of blood T cell repertoires in COVID-19 (dated by TCRdb to the early 2020s). In terms of the full investigation: Collaborator samples came from the United States, Italy and Spain and covered acute and convalescent phases of COVID-19. The prospective study material was composed of cDNA or gDNA derived from T cells, B-cell-depleted T cells, or PBMCs. Subjects who had been exposed to COVID-19, were actively infected with it, or had recovered from it provided the deeply sampled blood TCRbeta repertoires that made up the dataset. The repertoires were released in a freely available public database meant as a resource for research on the immune response to SARS-CoV-2. Samples were obtained from the ongoing ImmuneRACE study (first 160 participants) and from 1,254 subjects provided by 6 global collaborators. The sample metadata nearly always contained a de-identified subject ID, COVID-19 status, age in years and sex. Where available, HLA class I and class II types were obtained from metadata supplied by the sample provider rather than from assay-based typing.

Each collaborating institution followed its own protocols to collect whole blood in K2EDTA tubes. For TCRbeta analysis, collaborator samples were shipped as frozen whole blood, as isolated PBMCs, or as DNA extracted from either sample type. TCRbeta CDR3 regions were amplified from genomic DNA by means of the immunoSEQ Assay, a bias-controlled multiplex PCR. For the original study's pipeline: Nucleated cell counts per sample were estimated from amplification of reference gene primers within the assay. To quantify the absolute abundance of each unique TCRbeta CDR3 rearrangement, sequence reads were collapsed and filtered. For each sample, productive Simpson clonality was calculated as the square root of Simpson's diversity index across productive rearrangements. In its TCRdb copy, this immuneACCESS table keeps in-frame sequences only and misses some clones. Where compared with another copy, unresolved V genes explain less than half of these, and the others have no known cause. The V and J calls and the clone size are those of that table, but D and trimming were determined from the DNA. The sample table shows under 200,000 clones, and roughly 91% are seen once. The ten largest clones capture 5% to 6.5% of the sample.

Ends trimmed: V by 7 bases, J by 5 bases; bases unmatched to a gene: 6. From the germline V gene, CDR1 is ENHRY and CDR2 is SYGVKD. CDR3 length: 14 amino acids, cysteine to phenylalanine. Left in the record is the CDR3 DNA by itself, 42 bases read in frame from the first base. A word on this clone: Its antigen is not yet known. No much larger clone exists at a distance of one base, and base qualities are not known.

What the authors observed across the whole study: Clinical and demographic metadata were provided uncurated, with the amount varying by source and participant.

Input material: peripheral blood. The TCR was taken from a man aged 40-50 years with active or convalescent COVID-19. The sequence is built from TRBV10-3 and TRBJ2-7; a stretch of 12 junction bases matches TRBD1. For the CDR3, the sequence is CAITRDRGPDEQYF. The DNA reads as follows: TGTGCCATCACCCGGGACAGGGGGCCGGACGAGCAGTACTTC.